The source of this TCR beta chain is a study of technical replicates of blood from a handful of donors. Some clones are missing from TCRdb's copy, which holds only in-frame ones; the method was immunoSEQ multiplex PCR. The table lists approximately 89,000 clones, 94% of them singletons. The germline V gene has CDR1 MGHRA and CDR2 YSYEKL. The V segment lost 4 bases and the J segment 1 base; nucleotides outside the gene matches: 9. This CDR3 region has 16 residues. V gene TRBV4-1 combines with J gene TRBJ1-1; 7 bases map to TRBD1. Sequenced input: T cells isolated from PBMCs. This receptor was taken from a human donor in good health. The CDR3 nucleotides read TGCGCCAGCAGCCCGATAGGGGGCCCAGGGAACACTGAAGCTTTCTTT. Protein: CASSPIGGPGNTEAFF.